This TCR beta chain was sequenced for a study of cytomegalovirus exposure and HLA in healthy donors (dated by TCRdb to about 2017). In terms of the full investigation: According to an earlier analysis of around 600 of the donors, some 180 million T cells yielded 95 million to 140 million unique TCR beta sequences and about 280 Gb of sequence data. Around 330 gigabases of sequencing data and 70 million to 100 million unique TCR sequences made up an early release that covered 500 to 650 HLA-typed donors. Of the approximately 370 genotyped donors, less than 85% were placed in the genetic ancestry cluster associated with self-reported Caucasian donors. The study was designed to test whether signatures of past pathogen exposure could be identified by cataloging public T cell receptors. The study used immunosequencing to profile the T cell repertoires of approximately 640 subjects and linked those repertoires to cytomegalovirus serostatus. Along with the roughly 670-subject first cohort, a separate validation cohort of approximately 110 different subjects was used. High-throughput TCR immunosequencing, statistical association of individual TCRs with disease status, and machine learning were combined to predict cytomegalovirus infection status. A later analysis re-analyzed previously published TCR beta repertoires from approximately 700 donors and added high-resolution HLA genotyping to study TCR occurrence patterns. The later analysis used no new phenotypic data to find candidate immune exposures, relying instead on TCR beta sequences and their occurrence across donors. To decide whether each TCR beta V gene segment behaved as functional or pseudogenic, an earlier analysis of some 570 of the donors relied on high-throughput TCR beta sequencing. Donor age, sex, ethnicity and CMV serostatus were compiled together with the repertoire data. A later genetic analysis used genome-wide SNP genotypes for 398 of the 666 donors, treating that subset as a discovery cohort. All discovery cohort repertoires had been generated on a single sequencing platform. HLA typing covered class I and class II loci at four-digit resolution. Typing coverage varied by locus: roughly 629-640 donors for A, B, C, DRB1 and DQB1; approximately 500 for DQA1; some 610 for DPA1; around 490 for DPB1. A handful of DR-DQ haplotypes were handled as single units for association and clustering because linkage in the cohort was strong. Among some 410 genotyped donors of the cohort, an average of 235,054 unique TCR beta nucleotide sequences were sequenced per donor, 15% to 20% of them non-productive.

The cohort consisted of approximately 690 healthy bone marrow donors. At the time of sampling, all cohort members were nominally healthy, though unrecorded immune exposures were likely present. The donor tested CMV seropositive, placing the donor among the 250 to 300 seropositive members of the cohort. A peripheral blood sample was collected from each donor, and TCR beta sequencing was performed on peripheral blood mononuclear cells. Genomic DNA extraction from the blood cell samples was performed with the Qiagen DNeasy Blood Extraction Kit. On this clone itself: Its antigen target is currently unknown. No base qualities exist here, and no much larger clone lies one base off it.

Trimming takes 6 bases from V and 0 bases from J, and the germline ends sit 12 bases apart. The CDR3 spans 15 residues, from the cysteine through the phenylalanine. This entry keeps only the CDR3 DNA: 45 bases, framed from base 1. CDR1 and CDR2 are read off the germline V gene as MNHEY and SVGAGI. What the study reported, not specific to this receptor: Most CMV-associated TCR beta chains appeared to be HLA-restricted in a later analysis, and the HLA associations seemed to be driven largely by CMV exposure. In both the original and validation cohorts, the classifier was reported to diagnose cytomegalovirus status with high specificity and sensitivity. Because counts were too low, seventeen rarely observed V segments, including chromosome 9 orphons, were left out of the earlier analysis of 500 to 650 of the donors. A further reported finding was that TCR beta sequences accurately predicted the HLA-A and HLA-B alleles for most subjects in the first cohort. Presence/absence analyses assumed roughly uniform sequencing depth across donors, an assumption that may not hold. It was suggested by the authors that the approach could potentially be generalized to other disease states and immunological phenotypes. An association between a missense DCLRE1C variant and V-gene and J-gene trimming of TCR beta chains was found in a later genetic analysis and replicated in an independent cohort. Correlated functional status among segregating V segments might reflect linkage disequilibrium, but an unknown experimental factor could not be ruled out. Compared with equally common non-associated chains, HLA-associated TCR beta chains in a later analysis were more clonally expanded and had lower generation probabilities. Because HLA typing was unavailable for some donors at each locus, only the typed subset was used in association tests. In this cohort, only TCR beta chains were sequenced, and detectable features were limited by the absence of alpha or paired-chain data. When HLA alleles, especially DR and DQ, strongly co-occurred, attributing TCR associations to individual alleles was difficult. A later analysis found that TCR association rates varied across HLA loci, with DRB1 alleles showing the most associated TCRs and HLA-C alleles the fewest. A total of about 180 TCR beta chains were listed by the study as associated with cytomegalovirus. The sequencing pipeline was judged likely to have produced a cluster of highly shared sequence variants as a technical artifact. While some public TCRs were present in many individuals, most TCR sequences turned up only very rarely across donors. A few of the identified cytomegalovirus-associated TCR beta chains were confirmed in vitro to be specific for cytomegalovirus antigens. According to a later analysis, parvovirus B19, influenza, CMV and Epstein-Barr virus appeared linked to several top co-occurrence clusters. In an earlier analysis of some 540 of the donors, most TCR beta V segments appeared in productive rearrangements about 90% or about 30% of the time, broadly matching IMGT annotations. Because the 87-base-pair reads could not distinguish some IMGT-functional V segments, including TRBV6-2 and TRBV6-3, those segments were excluded. In a later analysis, 16,951 TCR beta sequences were associated with specific HLA alleles at a false discovery rate of 0.05. Compared with the approximately 720-donor mean, donors in an Asian-associated ancestry cluster had fewer N-insertions in productive TCRs, according to a later genetic analysis. Immune exposure information for the cohort was limited to CMV serostatus.

The method was the immunoSEQ multiplex PCR assay. The multiplex PCR relied on a mix of 60 forward primers for TCR Vbeta segments and 13 reverse primers for TCR Jbeta segments. The CDR3 region of rearranged TCR beta genes was amplified from genomic DNA by a multiplex PCR assay. Amplified TCR beta libraries were sequenced as 87-base-pair reads on the Illumina HiSeq System. The authors' pipeline ran thus. In a later analysis, around 80 million unique TCR beta chains were counted across the approximately 670 repertoires, and around 10 million of these chains were shared by at least two donors. A nearest-neighbor algorithm error-corrected the raw reads and collapsed the reads into unique sequences, merging closely related sequences to remove PCR and sequencing errors. CDR3 sequences were aligned to IMGT reference sequences to assign V, D and J gene segments. For a sequence to be retained, a match of at least six nucleotides to both a V gene segment and a J gene segment was required. A rearrangement counted as productive if the CDR3 had no stop codons and remained in frame with V and J, and every other rearrangement counted as non-productive. CDR3 was defined according to IMGT convention as the region running from the second conserved V-encoded cysteine to the conserved J-encoded phenylalanine. Sequences without an unambiguous match to a single V gene segment were excluded from the earlier analysis of a few hundred of the donors. An earlier analysis of around 600 of the donors classified V segments as functional when productive rearrangements were above 56.7% and as segregating when the standard deviation between donors was above 5%. A statistical classification framework was developed to diagnose cytomegalovirus status using the catalog of TCR beta chain sequences. V and J gene assignment, in a later analysis, came from comparing TCR nucleotide sequences with IMGT/GENE-DB human TR gene sequences. A later analysis assigned CDR3 sequences and most-parsimonious VDJ recombination scenarios with the TCRdist pipeline. In a later analysis, each TCR beta chain was defined by its CDR3 amino acid sequence together with its V-gene family, and reads without a unique V-gene family were excluded. As a way to deal with suspected cross-contamination and a sequencing artifact, a later analysis dropped roughly 620 nucleotide sequences that were highly shared and had low generation probability. For each public chain, a later analysis derived a clonal expansion index from normalized ranks of inferred template counts within each repertoire. In a later analysis, generation probabilities were computed with a VDJ recombination model fitted to out-of-frame rearrangements, and the resulting probabilities were checked against IGoR. In a later analysis, TCR-TCR, TCR-HLA and TCR-CMV co-occurrence was scored with hypergeometric tests, and a repertoire-size bias correction was applied to TCR pairs. A later analysis estimated false discovery rates by permuting HLA or CMV assignments 20 times. In a later analysis, co-occurring TCRs were grouped with DBSCAN, and TCRdist sequence similarity was added when clustering was performed within HLA-allele-positive subsets. Repertoires with fewer than 30,000 or more than 120,000 public chains, plus five repertoires with anomalous nucleotide sharing, were excluded from co-occurrence clustering. The source is immuneACCESS, and TCRdb retained only in-frame sequences with V and J called. Part of the clones is not carried over; for the studies checked, unresolved V genes explain less than half of this, and the remainder is unexplained. D and trimming were read from the DNA, whereas the V and J calls and clone size are those reported in that table. The sample table contains tens of thousands of clones; only one count was recorded for less than 70% of them. The ten largest clones represent roughly 20% of the sample.

This receptor was taken from a man aged 50-60 years in good health and CMV-seropositive. This chain is built from TRBV6-5 and TRBJ1-5; the D gene remains uncertain. Specimen: PBMCs. Read as DNA, the sequence is TGTGCCAGCAGCCTAAACTACAATAGCAATCAGCCCCAGCATTTT. Its protein reads: CASSLNYNSNQPQHF.